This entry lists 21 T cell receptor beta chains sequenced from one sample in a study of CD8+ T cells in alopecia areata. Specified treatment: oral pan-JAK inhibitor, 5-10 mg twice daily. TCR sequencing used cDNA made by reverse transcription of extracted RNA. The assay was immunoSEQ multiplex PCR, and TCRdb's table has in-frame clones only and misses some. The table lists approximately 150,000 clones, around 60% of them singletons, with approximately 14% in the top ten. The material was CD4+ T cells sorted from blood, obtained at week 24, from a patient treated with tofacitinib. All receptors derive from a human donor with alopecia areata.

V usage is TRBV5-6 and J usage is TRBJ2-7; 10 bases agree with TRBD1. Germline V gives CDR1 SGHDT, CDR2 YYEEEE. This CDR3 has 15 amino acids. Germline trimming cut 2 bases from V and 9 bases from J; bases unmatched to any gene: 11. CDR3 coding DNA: TGTGCCAGCAGCTTCCGGGGACAGGGGATTATGGGGCAGTACTTC. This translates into CASSFRGQGIMGQYF.

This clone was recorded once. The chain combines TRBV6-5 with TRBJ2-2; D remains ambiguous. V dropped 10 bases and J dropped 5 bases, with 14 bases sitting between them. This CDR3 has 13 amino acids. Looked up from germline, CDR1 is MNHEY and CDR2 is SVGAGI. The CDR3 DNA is TGTGCCACCACAGAGGTGACAACCGGGGAGCTGTTTTTT. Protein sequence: CATTEVTTGELFF.

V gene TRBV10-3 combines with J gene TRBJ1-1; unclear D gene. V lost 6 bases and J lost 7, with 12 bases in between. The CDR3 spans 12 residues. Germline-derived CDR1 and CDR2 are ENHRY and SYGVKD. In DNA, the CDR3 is TGTGCCATCAGACAGATCGGAAGTGAAGCTTTCTTT. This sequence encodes CAIRQIGSEAFF.

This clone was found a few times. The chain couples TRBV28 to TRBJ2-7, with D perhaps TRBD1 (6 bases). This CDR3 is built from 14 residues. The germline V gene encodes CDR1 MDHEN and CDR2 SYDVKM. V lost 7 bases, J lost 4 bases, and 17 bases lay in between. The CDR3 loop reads CASNGTPDLYEQYF. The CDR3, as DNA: TGTGCCAGCAACGGGACACCTGACCTTTACGAGCAGTACTTC.

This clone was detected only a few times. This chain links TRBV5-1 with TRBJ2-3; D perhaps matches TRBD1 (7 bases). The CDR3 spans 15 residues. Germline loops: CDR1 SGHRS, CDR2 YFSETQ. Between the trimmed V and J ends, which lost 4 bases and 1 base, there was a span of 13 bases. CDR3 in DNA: TGCGCCAGCAGCCCAACAGGGGAGGGCACAGATACGCAGTATTTT. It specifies CASSPTGEGTDTQYF. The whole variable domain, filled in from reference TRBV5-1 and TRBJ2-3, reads KAGVTQTPRYLIKTRGQQVTLSCSPISGHRSVSWYQQTPGQGLQFLFEYFSETQRNKGNFPGRFSGRQFSNSRSEMNVSTLELGDSALYLCASSPTGEGTDTQYFGPGTRLTVL.

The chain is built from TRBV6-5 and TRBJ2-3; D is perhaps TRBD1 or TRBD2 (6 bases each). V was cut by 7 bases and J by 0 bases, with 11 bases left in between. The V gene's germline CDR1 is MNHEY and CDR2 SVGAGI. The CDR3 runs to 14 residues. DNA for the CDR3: TGTGCCAGCAAGGGGGGATCTAGCACAGATACGCAGTATTTT. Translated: CASKGGSSTDTQYF.

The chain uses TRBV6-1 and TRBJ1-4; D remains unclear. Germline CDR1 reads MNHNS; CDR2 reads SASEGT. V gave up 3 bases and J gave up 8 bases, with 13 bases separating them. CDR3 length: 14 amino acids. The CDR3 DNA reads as TGTGCCAGCAGTGACGCTCCATTCGGGGAAAAACTGTTTTTT. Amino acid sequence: CASSDAPFGEKLFF.

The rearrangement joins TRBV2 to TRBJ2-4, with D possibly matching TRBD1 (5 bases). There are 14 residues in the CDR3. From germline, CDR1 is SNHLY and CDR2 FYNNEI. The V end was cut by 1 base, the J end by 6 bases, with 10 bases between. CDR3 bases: TGTGCCAGCAGTGAAGGGCAGCAGGGAAACATTCAGTACTTC. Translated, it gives CASSEGQQGNIQYF.

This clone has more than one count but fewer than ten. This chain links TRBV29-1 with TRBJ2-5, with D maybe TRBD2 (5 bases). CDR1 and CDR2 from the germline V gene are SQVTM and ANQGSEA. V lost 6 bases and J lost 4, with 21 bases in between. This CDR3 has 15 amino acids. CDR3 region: CSVSPPLGSGETQYF. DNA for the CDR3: TGCAGCGTCTCCCCACCACTAGGTTCGGGAGAGACCCAGTACTTC.

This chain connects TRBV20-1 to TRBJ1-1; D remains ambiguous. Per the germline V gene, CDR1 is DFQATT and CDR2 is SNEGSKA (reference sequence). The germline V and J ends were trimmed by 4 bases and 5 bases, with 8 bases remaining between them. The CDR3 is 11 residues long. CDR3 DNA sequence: TGCAGTGCTACCCGTAGGACTGAAGCTTTCTTT. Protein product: CSATRRTEAFF.

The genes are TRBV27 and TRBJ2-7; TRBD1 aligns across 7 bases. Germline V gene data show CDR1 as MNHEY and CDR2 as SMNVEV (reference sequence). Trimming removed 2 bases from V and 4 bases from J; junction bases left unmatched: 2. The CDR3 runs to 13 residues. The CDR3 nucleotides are TGTGCCAGCAGTTTAAAGGGGGCGTACGAGCAGTACTTC. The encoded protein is CASSLKGAYEQYF.

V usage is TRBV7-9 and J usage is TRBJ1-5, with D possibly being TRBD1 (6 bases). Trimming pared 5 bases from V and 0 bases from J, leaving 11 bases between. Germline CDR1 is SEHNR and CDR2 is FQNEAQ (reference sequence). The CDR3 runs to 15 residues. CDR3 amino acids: CASSQDSDSNQPQHF. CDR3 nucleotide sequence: TGTGCCAGCAGCCAGGACAGTGATAGCAATCAGCCCCAGCATTTT.

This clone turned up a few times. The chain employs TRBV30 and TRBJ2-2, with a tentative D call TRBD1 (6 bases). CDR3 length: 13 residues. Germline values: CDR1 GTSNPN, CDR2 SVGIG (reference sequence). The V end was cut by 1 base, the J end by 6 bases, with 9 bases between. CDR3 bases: TGTGCCTGGAGTGATGGGGGCCCCGGGGAGCTGTTTTTT. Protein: CAWSDGGPGELFF.

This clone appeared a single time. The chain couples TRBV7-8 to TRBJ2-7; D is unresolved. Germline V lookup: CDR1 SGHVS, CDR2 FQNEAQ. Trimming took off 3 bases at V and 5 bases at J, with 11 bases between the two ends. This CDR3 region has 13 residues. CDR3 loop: CASSFSGINEQYF. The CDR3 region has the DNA TGTGCCAGCAGCTTTTCAGGTATAAACGAGCAGTACTTC.

The CDR3 protein is CASSPQGTYGYTF. CDR3 sequence (DNA): TGTGCCAGCAGTCCACAGGGTACCTATGGCTACACCTTC. This chain connects TRBV6-1 to TRBJ1-2, with D possibly TRBD1 on 6 matching bases. Germline CDR1 and CDR2: MNHNS and SASEGT. The CDR3 length is 13 residues. Deletions cut 5 bases from V and 4 bases from J, with 11 bases between.

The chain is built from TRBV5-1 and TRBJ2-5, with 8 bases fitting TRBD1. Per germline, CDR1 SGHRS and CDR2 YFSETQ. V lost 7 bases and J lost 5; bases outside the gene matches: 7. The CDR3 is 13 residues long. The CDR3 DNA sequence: TGCGCCAGCGGACTGACAGGGGCGGAGACCCAGTACTTC. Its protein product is CASGLTGAETQYF.

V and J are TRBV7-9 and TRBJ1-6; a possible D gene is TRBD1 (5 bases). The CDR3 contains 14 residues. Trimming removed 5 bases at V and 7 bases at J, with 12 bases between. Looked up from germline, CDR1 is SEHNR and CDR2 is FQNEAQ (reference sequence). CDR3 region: CASSTGVRNSPLHF. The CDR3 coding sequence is TGTGCCAGCAGCACGGGGGTAAGGAATTCACCCCTCCACTTT.

The CDR3 loop reads CASSYRGAYEQYF. In DNA form, the CDR3 reads TGTGCCAGCAGTTACCGCGGGGCGTACGAGCAGTACTTC. This chain uses TRBV6-5 with TRBJ2-7, with a tentative D call TRBD2 (6 bases). V was shortened by 2 bases and J by 4 bases, with 9 bases between the two germline ends. CDR3 size: 13 residues. Germline V gene data show CDR1 as MNHEY and CDR2 as SVGAGI.

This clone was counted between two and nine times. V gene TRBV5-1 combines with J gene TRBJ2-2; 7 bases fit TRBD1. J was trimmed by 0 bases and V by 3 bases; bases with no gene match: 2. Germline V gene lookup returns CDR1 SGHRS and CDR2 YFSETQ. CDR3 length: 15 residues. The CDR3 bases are TGCGCCAGCAGCTCTCAGGGGGCGAACACCGGGGAGCTGTTTTTT. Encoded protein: CASSSQGANTGELFF.

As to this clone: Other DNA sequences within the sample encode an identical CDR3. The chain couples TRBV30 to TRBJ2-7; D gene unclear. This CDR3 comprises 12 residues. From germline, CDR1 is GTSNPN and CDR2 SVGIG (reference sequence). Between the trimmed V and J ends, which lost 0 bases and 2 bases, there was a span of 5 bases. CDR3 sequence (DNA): TGTGCCTGGAGTGTGGGTACCTACGAGCAGTACTTC. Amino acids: CAWSVGTYEQYF.

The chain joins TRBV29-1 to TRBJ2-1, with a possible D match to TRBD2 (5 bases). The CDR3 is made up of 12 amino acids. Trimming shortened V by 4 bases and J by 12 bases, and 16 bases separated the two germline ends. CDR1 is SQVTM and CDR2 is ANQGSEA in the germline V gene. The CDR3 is CSVGFEGQRQFF. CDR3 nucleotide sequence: TGCAGCGTTGGGTTCGAGGGTCAACGGCAGTTCTTC.